Following are 22 T cell receptor beta chains from one sample sequenced in a study of blood T cell repertoires in COVID-19. The protocol was immunoSEQ multiplex PCR, while the TCRdb copy is restricted to in-frame clones and leaves out a portion. The sample has more than 200,000 clones; approximately 91% are singletons. The sequenced sample was peripheral blood. The receptors originated from a woman in her sixties with acute or convalescent COVID-19.

This rearrangement joins TRBV5-1 to TRBJ2-5; 11 bases agree with TRBD2. The junction had 5 bases not matched to a gene; V was cut back by 5 bases and J by 5 bases. CDR1 is SGHRS, CDR2 YFSETQ, per germline. The CDR3 contains 14 residues. CDR3 sequence: CASSLASGRETQYF. CDR3 sequence (DNA): TGCGCCAGCAGTCTGGCTAGCGGGAGGGAGACCCAGTACTTC.

On this clone itself: Mismatch with germline at one junction end may stem from a read error. The genes are TRBV6-5 and TRBJ1-5, with a tentative D call TRBD1 (5 bases). Germline V CDR1 and CDR2: MNHEY, SVGAGI. The CDR3 is 14 amino acids. The CDR3 is CASKGDSSYQPQHF. The DNA of the CDR3 is TGTGCCAGCAAGGGCGACAGTAGCTATCAGCCCCAGCATTTT.

The gene calls are TRBV12-5 and TRBJ1-3; the match to TRBD1 covers 8 bases. Germline CDR1 and CDR2: LGHNT and FRNRAP. CDR3 length: 15 amino acids. V trimming: 5 bases; J trimming: 3 bases; junction bases outside the gene matches: 6. CDR3 coding DNA: TGTGCTAGTGGTCGAGGACAGGGCAATGGAAACACCATATATTTT. Protein sequence: CASGRGQGNGNTIYF.

The chain employs TRBV5-5 and TRBJ1-4; 7 bases align to TRBD1. Unmatched junction bases numbered 11, after V lost 4 bases and J lost 8 bases. The CDR3 is 15 amino acids. In germline, CDR1 is SGHKS, CDR2 YYEKEE (reference sequence). The CDR3: CASSIGTARGEKLFF. The CDR3 bases are TGTGCCAGCAGCATTGGGACAGCCCGGGGAGAAAAACTGTTTTTT.

This clone occurred once. The rearrangement uses TRBV30 and TRBJ2-4, with 7 bases fitting TRBD1. Germline V CDR1 and CDR2: GTSNPN, SVGIG (reference sequence). The ends lost 3 bases at V and 9 bases at J; junction bases unmatched: 2. The CDR3 spans 11 residues. The CDR3 protein is CAWSRQGIQYF. For the CDR3, the DNA is TGTGCCTGGAGCCGACAGGGCATTCAGTACTTC.

This chain links TRBV30 with TRBJ1-1, with 9 nucleotides matching TRBD1. The CDR3 length is 12 residues. Germline V CDR1 and CDR2: GTSNPN, SVGIG (reference sequence). The CDR3 loop reads CAGTGRNTEAFF. In nucleotides, the CDR3 is TGTGCAGGGACAGGGAGGAACACTGAAGCTTTCTTT. Together with reference TRBV30 and TRBJ1-1, the CDR3 gives the full variable domain: SQTIHQWPATLVQPVGSPLSLECTVEGTSNPNLYWYRQAAGRGLQLLFYSVGIGQISSEVPQNLSASRPQDRQFILSSKKLLLSDSGFYLCAGTGRNTEAFFGQGTRLTVV.

CDR3 DNA: TGTGCCAGCAGCCCCTATGGGGCGGGGAGCACTGAAGCTTTCTTT. Protein: CASSPYGAGSTEAFF. The J gene is TRBJ1-1, the V gene TRBV9, with D possibly being TRBD1 (5 bases). Deletions cut 4 bases from V and 4 bases from J, with 17 bases between. The CDR3 covers 15 residues. CDR1 is SGDLS and CDR2 is YYNGEE in the germline V gene. Based on the CDR3 plus reference TRBV9 and TRBJ1-1, the full variable domain is DSGVTQTPKHLITATGQRVTLRCSPRSGDLSVYWYQQSLDQGLQFLIQYYNGEERAKGNILERFSAQQFPDLHSELNLSSLELGDSALYFCASSPYGAGSTEAFFGQGTRLTVV.

The rearrangement joins TRBV5-6 to TRBJ2-3; D may be TRBD2 (5 bases). Germline V gives CDR1 SGHDT, CDR2 YYEEEE. The CDR3 loop spans 16 amino acids. The V end lost 5 bases, the J end lost 2 bases, and 18 bases lay between the germline ends. CDR3 in amino acids: CASRILGLRVTDTQYF. The CDR3, as DNA: TGTGCCAGCAGGATACTAGGGCTCCGGGTCACAGATACGCAGTATTTT.

The gene calls are TRBV3-1 (or the pseudogene TRBV3-2) and TRBJ1-5; no clear D gene. CDR1 and CDR2 from the germline V gene are LGHDT and YNNKEL (reference sequence). The CDR3 loop spans 14 amino acids. Trimming left V 0 bases short and J 2 bases short, with 5 bases between. The CDR3 spells CASSQDSGNQPQHF. The CDR3 DNA follows: TGTGCCAGCAGCCAAGATTCGGGCAATCAGCCCCAGCATTTT.

This chain joins TRBV2 and TRBJ1-5, with a possible D match to TRBD1 (6 bases). The V gene lost 6 bases and the J gene lost 7 bases, with 7 bases spanning the gap. Germline values: CDR1 SNHLY, CDR2 FYNNEI. The CDR3 has 11 residues. CDR3 protein: CASSQGQPQHF. CDR3 in DNA: TGTGCCAGCAGCCAGGGGCAGCCCCAGCATTTT.

The J gene is TRBJ2-1, the V gene TRBV7-2; D is perhaps TRBD1 (7 bases). In germline, CDR1 is SGHTA, CDR2 FQGNSA. V was clipped by 1 base and J by 5 bases, with 12 bases between them. The CDR3 runs 15 residues. The CDR3 nucleotides read TGTGCCAGCAGCTTAGAAGGGGGCGGGAACAATGAGCAGTTCTTC. Translating gives CASSLEGGGNNEQFF.

The chain couples TRBV30 to TRBJ2-2; 7 nucleotides line up with TRBD1. Germline V gene lookup returns CDR1 GTSNPN and CDR2 SVGIG (reference sequence). The ends lost 5 bases at V and 0 bases at J; junction bases unmatched: 0. The CDR3 consists of 13 residues. The chain's CDR3 is CAWGQANTGELFF. Here the CDR3 DNA reads TGTGCCTGGGGACAGGCGAACACCGGGGAGCTGTTTTTT.

This clone was recorded once. The rearrangement uses TRBV27 and TRBJ2-3, with D perhaps TRBD1 (5 bases). This CDR3 is built from 14 residues. Trimming removed 8 bases at V and 0 bases at J, with 12 bases between. Germline V gene sequence: CDR1 MNHEY, CDR2 SMNVEV (reference sequence). Written as DNA, the CDR3 is TGTGCCAGCGGAACAGGCGCTAGCACAGATACGCAGTATTTT. It translates to CASGTGASTDTQYF.

The chain joins TRBV7-2 to TRBJ1-2; no clear D gene. Germline CDR1 is SGHTA and CDR2 is FQGNSA. The CDR3 spans 14 residues. Trimming took 1 base from V and 3 from J, leaving 9 bases between them. CDR3 bases: TGTGCCAGCAGCTTAGGGCTGATCGACTATGGCTACACCTTC. Translation: CASSLGLIDYGYTF.

The chain combines TRBV4-2 with TRBJ1-1; D may be TRBD1 (5 bases). Germline loops: CDR1 LGHNA, CDR2 YNFKEQ. The CDR3 loop spans 14 amino acids. V was pared by 1 base and J by 4 bases, with 10 bases between. The CDR3 region is CASSQVGDRTEAFF. The CDR3 DNA reads as TGTGCCAGCAGCCAAGTAGGGGATCGCACTGAAGCTTTCTTT.

This clone came up a few times. V usage is TRBV7-9 and J usage is TRBJ1-6; D not resolved. V was pared by 5 bases and J by 7 bases, with 9 bases between. This CDR3 has 13 residues. Germline loops: CDR1 SEHNR, CDR2 FQNEAQ (reference sequence). CDR3 nucleotide sequence: TGTGCCAGCAGCCAAGGAGTAAATTCACCCCTCCACTTT. This translates into CASSQGVNSPLHF.

The chain joins TRBV14 to TRBJ1-1, with D unclear. The V gene's germline CDR1 is SGHDN and CDR2 FVKESK. The CDR3 is 13 amino acids. V lost 2 bases and J 5 bases, leaving 9 bases between the germline ends. CDR3 coding DNA: TGTGCCAGCAGCCAATTCCGGGATACTGAAGCTTTCTTT. Its translation is CASSQFRDTEAFF.

V gene TRBV9 combines with J gene TRBJ2-5; 8 bases map to TRBD2. With 2 bases clipped from V and 1 base from J, the junction kept 7 bases outside the gene matches. CDR1 is SGDLS, CDR2 YYNGEE, per germline. This CDR3 region has 16 residues. The CDR3 sequence: CASSVGLAAGQETQYF. For the CDR3, the DNA is TGTGCCAGCAGCGTCGGACTAGCCGCAGGCCAAGAGACCCAGTACTTC.

The chain combines TRBV7-2 with TRBJ1-4, with TRBD1 identical over 10 bases. CDR3 size: 15 residues. Germline V CDR1 and CDR2: SGHTA, FQGNSA. Trimming at V came to 5 bases and at J to 5 bases, leaving 5 bases not matched to a gene. CDR3 amino acids: CASSTGQGKNEKLFF. DNA for the CDR3: TGTGCCAGCAGCACGGGACAGGGGAAGAATGAAAAACTGTTTTTT.

The CDR3 region is CASSPLTDRGTNEKLFF. CDR3 sequence (DNA): TGTGCCAGCTCACCTCTTACAGACAGGGGTACTAATGAAAAACTGTTTTTT. The rearrangement joins TRBV18 to TRBJ1-4; 8 bases fit TRBD1. V lost 3 bases, J lost 2 bases, and 8 bases stayed unmatched. Germline loops: CDR1 KGHSH, CDR2 LQKENI. The CDR3 contains 17 residues.

The rearrangement links TRBV6-5 to TRBJ2-7, with 8 bases matching TRBD1. V lost 6 bases to trimming and J lost 3 bases; unmatched junction nucleotides: 7. Germline V lookup: CDR1 MNHEY, CDR2 SVGAGI. This CDR3 spans 14 amino acids. CDR3 sequence reads: CASRTTGAYYEQYF. The CDR3 bases are TGTGCCAGCAGGACGACAGGGGCCTACTACGAGCAGTACTTC.

This clone is a singleton in its sample. The chain carries TRBV6-2 or TRBV6-3 and TRBJ2-1, with 12 bases aligning to TRBD2. The V gene's germline CDR1 is MNHEY and CDR2 SVGEGT. The V gene end was trimmed by 2 bases and the J gene end by 4 bases; junction bases not matched to a gene: 0. The CDR3 consists of 15 residues. The CDR3 DNA sequence: TGTGCCAGCAGTTACGGGACTAGCGGGTACAATGAGCAGTTCTTC. Protein sequence: CASSYGTSGYNEQFF.